This passage covers 27 T cell receptor beta chains from one sample sequenced in a study of blood T cell repertoires in COVID-19. The protocol was immunoSEQ multiplex PCR, while the TCRdb copy is restricted to in-frame clones and leaves out a portion. This sample has roughly 75,000 clones; almost 85% occur once, and the top ten carry over 8.5%. Input material: peripheral blood. The receptors derive from a man aged 50 or older with acute or convalescent COVID-19.

J is TRBJ2-1 and V is TRBV20-1, with 7 positions matching TRBD1. Germline V gene lookup returns CDR1 DFQATT and CDR2 SNEGSKA (reference sequence). Trimming removed 3 bases from V and 2 bases from J; junction bases left unmatched: 4. This CDR3 region has 14 residues. CDR3 residues: CSASGDRAYNEQFF. The CDR3 DNA sequence: TGCAGTGCTAGTGGGGACAGAGCCTACAATGAGCAGTTCTTC.

V is TRBV15 and J is TRBJ1-3; maybe TRBD1 (6 bases). The CDR3 extends over 13 amino acids. The V and J ends lost 3 bases and 4 bases respectively, with 7 bases between them. Germline V CDR1 and CDR2: LNHNV, YYDKDF (reference sequence). Here the CDR3 DNA reads TGTGCCACCAGCAGCGGGACAGGAAACACCATATATTTT. Its translation: CATSSGTGNTIYF.

This chain uses TRBV7-2 with TRBJ1-6; the D gene is possibly TRBD1 (6 bases). Between the trimmed V and J ends, which lost 5 bases and 9 bases, there was a span of 11 bases. This CDR3 region has 13 residues. From germline, CDR1 is SGHTA and CDR2 FQGNSA. CDR3 region: CASSATGSSPLHF. In nucleotides, the CDR3 is TGTGCCAGCAGCGCAACAGGGAGTTCACCCCTCCACTTT.

J is TRBJ1-4 and V is TRBV15, with TRBD1 matching 7 bases. J lost 8 bases, V lost 1 base, and 10 bases had no gene match. The germline V gene encodes CDR1 LNHNV and CDR2 YYDKDF (reference sequence). The CDR3 consists of 16 residues. This CDR3 reads CATSRARGNIGEKLFF. The CDR3 region has the DNA TGTGCCACCAGCAGAGCCAGGGGGAATATAGGGGAAAAACTGTTTTTT.

The sample holds a few counts of this clone. The J gene is TRBJ1-4, the V gene TRBV28, with TRBD1 matching over 11 bases. The CDR3 spans 15 residues. J was trimmed by 7 bases and V by 10 bases; bases with no gene match: 11. Germline CDR1 and CDR2: MDHEN and SYDVKM. CDR3 protein: CATSLPGQGAEKLFF. The CDR3 DNA reads TGTGCCACCTCCCTCCCAGGACAGGGGGCTGAAAAACTGTTTTTT.

The gene calls are TRBV27 and TRBJ2-5; the D gene is possibly TRBD1 (6 bases). V lost 0 bases and J lost 7, with 9 bases in between. The CDR3 spans 13 residues. Germline V gene sequence: CDR1 MNHEY, CDR2 SMNVEV (reference sequence). The CDR3 sequence: CASSLSQGGTQYF. The DNA for the CDR3 is TGTGCCAGCAGTTTATCCCAAGGGGGGACCCAGTACTTC.

This rearrangement joins TRBV18 to TRBJ2-5; D might be TRBD1 (6 bases). The CDR3 runs to 14 residues. V lost 4 bases to trimming and J lost 4 bases, with 13 bases between them. Germline V gene lookup returns CDR1 KGHSH and CDR2 LQKENI. CDR3 in DNA: TGTGCCAGCTCACTACGGACAGACCCAGAGACCCAGTACTTC. Its protein is CASSLRTDPETQYF. Full variable domain (outside the CDR3, taken from reference TRBV18 and TRBJ2-5): NAGVMQNPRHLVRRRGQEARLRCSPMKGHSHVYWYRQLPEEGLKFMVYLQKENIIDESGMPKERFSAEFPKEGPSILRIQQVVRGDSAAYFCASSLRTDPETQYFGPGTRLLVL.

This chain joins TRBV19 and TRBJ1-5, with a tentative D call TRBD1 (5 bases). V was cut by 7 bases and J by 4 bases, with 17 bases left in between. Germline CDR1 and CDR2: LNHDA and SQIVND (reference sequence). The CDR3 spans 15 residues. Here the CDR3 reads CASTGGGSQNQPQHF. The CDR3 DNA follows: TGTGCCAGTACCGGGGGAGGAAGCCAAAATCAGCCCCAGCATTTT.

This chain connects TRBV5-4 to TRBJ2-7; 8 nucleotides match TRBD2. The germline gives CDR1 SGHNT, CDR2 YYREEE (reference sequence). Germline trimming cut 0 bases from V and 3 bases from J; bases unmatched to any gene: 5. The CDR3 contains 15 residues. CDR3 in amino acids: CASSLDTSGLYEQYF. The CDR3 nucleotides are TGTGCCAGCAGCTTGGACACTAGCGGACTCTACGAGCAGTACTTC.

The chain combines TRBV7-8 with TRBJ1-4, with 11 bases identical to TRBD1. Losses at the gene ends were 5 bases for V and 8 bases for J; bases not matched to a gene: 7. The CDR3 has 15 residues. Germline CDR1 is SGHVS and CDR2 is FQNEAQ. DNA for the CDR3: TGTGCCAGCAGCACCTGGACAGGGGGCGGGGAAAAACTGTTTTTT. Residues: CASSTWTGGGEKLFF.

This sequence joins TRBV27 and TRBJ2-2; D unclear. CDR3 length: 11 residues. Per the germline V gene, CDR1 is MNHEY and CDR2 is SMNVEV (reference sequence). Trimming removed 6 bases at V and 5 bases at J, with 4 bases between. CDR3 in DNA: TGTGCCAGCAGCATTACCGGGGAGCTGTTTTTT. Encoded protein: CASSITGELFF.

The rearrangement joins TRBV11-1 to TRBJ1-3, with a possible D match to TRBD1 (5 bases). The V end lost 5 bases, the J end lost 0 bases, and 8 bases lay between the germline ends. Germline-derived CDR1 and CDR2 are SGHAT and FQDESV (reference sequence). The CDR3 length is 14 residues. The CDR3 region has the DNA TGTGCCAGCAGCCAGGGACTCTCTGGAAACACCATATATTTT. Protein: CASSQGLSGNTIYF.

The chain uses TRBV28 and TRBJ1-4; D uncertain. CDR3 size: 14 residues. V lost 8 bases and J 4 bases, leaving 14 bases between the germline ends. Germline V gives CDR1 MDHEN, CDR2 SYDVKM. DNA of the CDR3: TGTGCCAGCTCGCTGGGAGGGAATAATGAAAAACTGTTTTTT. Translation gives CASSLGGNNEKLFF. The entire variable domain, with the rest obtained from reference TRBV28 and TRBJ1-4, is as follows: DVKVTQSSRYLVKRTGEKVFLECVQDMDHENMFWYRQDPGLGLRLIYFSYDVKMKEKGDIPEGYSVSREKKERFSLILESASTNQTSMYLCASSLGGNNEKLFFGSGTQLSVL.

The chain links TRBV7-3 to TRBJ1-2; TRBD1 is a possible D gene (5 bases). Between the trimmed V and J ends, which lost 5 bases and 6 bases, there was a span of 22 bases. The germline V gene has CDR1 SGHTA and CDR2 FQGTGA. The CDR3 extends over 16 amino acids. The CDR3 is CASSPLGGLFRDGYTF. Written as DNA, the CDR3 is TGTGCCAGCAGCCCCTTGGGGGGATTGTTTAGGGATGGCTACACCTTC.

The gene calls are TRBV7-2 and TRBJ1-5; 10 positions match TRBD1. After removal of 1 base from V and 6 bases from J, the junction contained 6 bases not matched to a gene. Germline V gene sequence: CDR1 SGHTA, CDR2 FQGNSA. There are 16 residues in the CDR3. CDR3 coding DNA: TGTGCCAGCAGCTTAGGTTGGGGACAGGGGCCTCAGCCCCAGCATTTT. It specifies CASSLGWGQGPQPQHF.

V and J are TRBV5-3 and TRBJ2-1; 12 positions agree with TRBD2. TRBV5-3 is assigned to the ORF class and has an uncertain function. This CDR3 comprises 20 residues. The V gene end was trimmed by 4 bases and the J gene end by 0 bases; junction bases not matched to a gene: 14. The CDR3 here is CARSPLTSGSMRSSYNEQFF. For the CDR3, the DNA is TGTGCCAGAAGCCCTCTGACTAGCGGGAGTATGCGGAGCTCCTACAATGAGCAGTTCTTC.

This chain joins TRBV5-6 and TRBJ2-3, with no clear D. This CDR3 region has 12 residues. Germline V gives CDR1 SGHDT, CDR2 YYEEEE. Trimming removed 4 bases at V and 0 bases at J, with 3 bases between. CDR3 DNA: TGTGCCAGCAGCACTAGCACAGATACGCAGTATTTT. It codes for CASSTSTDTQYF.

The rearrangement joins TRBV27 to TRBJ1-2; D might be TRBD1 (6 bases). Germline-derived CDR1 and CDR2 are MNHEY and SMNVEV (reference sequence). The CDR3 spans 16 residues. V lost 0 bases and J 3 bases, leaving 14 bases between the germline ends. The CDR3 DNA reads TGTGCCAGCAGTTTATCCCTGGGGGCCGGAGACTATGGCTACACCTTC. Amino acid sequence: CASSLSLGAGDYGYTF.

The chain combines TRBV3-1 (or the pseudogene TRBV3-2) with TRBJ2-2; D is ambiguous. V dropped 0 bases and J dropped 2 bases, with 16 bases sitting between them. Germline V CDR1 and CDR2: LGHDT, YNNKEL (reference sequence). The CDR3 is 18 amino acids. As DNA, the CDR3 is TGTGCCAGCAGCCAAGAGCCGACGTTTGGGCAAAACACCGGGGAGCTGTTTTTT. This sequence encodes CASSQEPTFGQNTGELFF.

This clone was seen a few times. The J gene is TRBJ2-7, the V gene TRBV7-3; TRBD2 aligns across 14 bases. The CDR3 contains 13 residues. After removal of 5 bases from V and 13 bases from J, the junction contained 7 bases not matched to a gene. Germline V gene sequence: CDR1 SGHTA, CDR2 FQGTGA. The CDR3 spells CASSPTGLAGAYF. The CDR3 coding sequence is TGTGCCAGCAGCCCCACGGGACTAGCGGGAGCATACTTC.

V is TRBV2 and J is TRBJ2-1, with 13 bases matching TRBD2. CDR1 and CDR2 (germline): SNHLY, FYNNEI. This CDR3 spans 14 amino acids. With V trimmed by 6 bases and J by 7 bases, 3 bases remained unmatched. The CDR3 loop reads CASRGTSGVNEQFF. CDR3 bases: TGTGCCAGCAGGGGGACTAGCGGGGTGAATGAGCAGTTCTTC.

The chain joins TRBV19 to TRBJ2-1, with unresolved D. The CDR3 is 12 amino acids. CDR1 is LNHDA and CDR2 is SQIVND in the germline V gene (reference sequence). V was shortened by 5 bases and J by 7 bases, with 9 bases between the two germline ends. CDR3 in amino acids: CASSGYRNEQFF. DNA for the CDR3: TGTGCCAGTAGTGGATACAGAAATGAGCAGTTCTTC.

This chain uses TRBV7-8 with TRBJ1-2; the match to TRBD1 covers 8 bases. With V trimmed by 5 bases and J by 5 bases, 4 bases remained unmatched. CDR3 length equals 13 residues. Germline-derived CDR1 and CDR2 are SGHVS and FQNEAQ. DNA for the CDR3: TGTGCCAGCAGCCACGGACAGGGATATGGCTACACCTTC. This translates into CASSHGQGYGYTF.

CDR3 loop: CAISESTTGKNQPQHF. CDR3 nucleotide sequence: TGTGCCATCAGTGAGTCGACGACAGGCAAAAATCAGCCCCAGCATTTT. V is TRBV10-3 and J is TRBJ1-5; maybe TRBD1 (6 bases). The germline V gene has CDR1 ENHRY and CDR2 SYGVKD. The ends were cut back, 0 bases at V and 4 bases at J, with 13 bases in the middle. CDR3 length: 16 residues.

This rearrangement joins TRBV28 to TRBJ2-3; 8 bases fit TRBD2. Germline loops: CDR1 MDHEN, CDR2 SYDVKM. The CDR3 length is 14 residues. The J segment lost 1 base and the V segment lost 6 bases, leaving 3 bases of the junction unmatched. CDR3 in amino acids: CASSLTSGTDTQYF. In DNA form, the CDR3 reads TGTGCCAGCAGCCTGACTAGCGGCACAGATACGCAGTATTTT.

The chain links TRBV7-2 to TRBJ1-5, with a weak D call TRBD1 (6 bases). Germline V lookup: CDR1 SGHTA, CDR2 FQGNSA. This CDR3 region has 14 residues. V lost 5 bases to trimming and J lost 4 bases, with 12 bases between them. DNA for the CDR3: TGTGCCAGCAGCCAGGGGTCGGCTAATCAGCCCCAGCATTTT. As protein: CASSQGSANQPQHF.

This clone was observed a single time. V usage is TRBV11-2 and J usage is TRBJ2-3; D might be TRBD2 (5 bases). The germline CDR1 and CDR2 sequences are SGHAT and FQNNGV. The CDR3 consists of 15 residues. V lost 1 base to trimming and J lost 2 bases, with 10 bases between them. CDR3 in DNA: TGTGCCAGCAGCTTAGTTCCGGGGAACACAGATACGCAGTATTTT. Amino acids: CASSLVPGNTDTQYF.